A single sample is the source of the 10 T cell receptor beta chains below, sequenced in a study of CD8+CD57+ T cells in acquired aplastic anemia. Genomic DNA served as template for TCR beta VDJ and CDR3 profiling. From the reads, TCRdb called clonotypes with MiXCR, one entry per CDR3 protein. The sample has about 180,000 distinct CDR3 sequences, less than 65% seen once. Patients picked for sequencing had shown CD8+CD57+ cell expansion detected by flow cytometry. Sequenced input: sorted CD4+, CD8+, or CD8+CD57+ T cells (not recorded which) from PBMCs. The receptors derive from a human donor with aplastic anemia.

V is TRBV7-8 and J is TRBJ2-7; 10 nucleotides align to TRBD2. The CDR3 totals 15 residues. The trim removed 5 bases at V and 2 bases at J, leaving 6 bases unmatched. CDR1 and CDR2 from the germline V gene are SGHVS and FQNEAQ. The CDR3 loop reads CASSLLAGDPYEQYF. The CDR3 DNA reads as TGTGCCAGCAGCCTGCTAGCGGGGGACCCCTACGAGCAGTACTTC.

CDR3: CASSPLSLNQPQHF. In DNA form, the CDR3 reads TGTGCCAGCAGCCCCCTCAGCCTCAATCAGCCCCAGCATTTT. The chain is built from TRBV7-9 and TRBJ1-5; D gene unclear. Germline V CDR1 and CDR2: SEHNR, FQNEAQ (reference sequence). This CDR3 is built from 14 residues. V was trimmed by 5 bases and J by 3 bases, leaving 11 bases between them. The whole variable domain, remainder taken from reference TRBV7-9 and TRBJ1-5, is DTGVSQNPRHKITKRGQNVTFRCDPISEHNRLYWYRQTLGQGPEFLTYFQNEAQLEKSRLLSDRFSAERPKGSFSTLEIQRTEQGDSAMYLCASSPLSLNQPQHFGDGTRLSIL.

Remarks on this clonotype: The germline gene is not matched at one end of the junction; a read error may be the cause. The V and J genes are TRBV19 and TRBJ2-5; D unresolved. The CDR3 runs 13 residues. Germline V gene lookup returns CDR1 LNHDA and CDR2 SQIVND (reference sequence). CDR3 protein: CASQAQLQETQYF. CDR3 nucleotides: TGTGCCAGCCAAGCACAGCTACAAGAGACCCAATACTTC. Drawing the rest from reference TRBV19 and TRBJ2-5, the complete variable domain is DGGITQSPKYLFRKEGQNVTLSCEQNLNHDAMYWYRQDPGQGLRLIYYSQIVNDFQKGDIAEGYSVSREKKESFPLTVTSAQKNPTAFYLCASQAQLQETQYFGPGTRLLVL.

This clonotype was observed a handful of times. The genes are TRBV24-1 and TRBJ2-2, with D perhaps matching TRBD1 (5 bases). CDR1 is KGHDR and CDR2 is SFDVKD in the germline V gene. The CDR3 has 11 amino acids. Trimming pared 3 bases from V and 13 bases from J, leaving 8 bases between. CDR3 amino acids: CATSDRTGLFF. In nucleotides, the CDR3 is TGTGCCACCAGTGATCGTACAGGGCTGTTTTTT.

This rearrangement joins TRBV7-7 to TRBJ1-1; no clear D. Per the germline V gene, CDR1 is SSHAT and CDR2 is FNYEAQ (reference sequence). This CDR3 spans 13 amino acids. V was pared by 2 bases and J by 8 bases, with 12 bases between. DNA of the CDR3: TGTGCCAGCAGCTTAAGAGGTGGTGGGGAAGCTTTCTTT. Translated, it gives CASSLRGGGEAFF.

This clonotype appeared a single time. V usage is TRBV9 and J usage is TRBJ2-3; TRBD1 agrees at 10 bases. Germline CDR1 is SGDLS and CDR2 is YYNGEE. The CDR3 length is 15 residues. With V trimmed by 4 bases and J by 4 bases, 6 bases remained unmatched. As DNA, the CDR3 is TGTGCCAGCAGCTTAGGGGACAGGGGTCCAGATACGCAGTATTTT. Residues: CASSLGDRGPDTQYF.

V gene TRBV20-1 combines with J gene TRBJ1-5; 9 bases map to TRBD1. The junction had 10 bases not matched to a gene; V was cut back by 5 bases and J by 8 bases. Looked up from germline, CDR1 is DFQATT and CDR2 is SNEGSKA (reference sequence). This CDR3 region has 14 residues. CDR3 sequence reads: CSAGPTGGPEPQHF. As DNA, the CDR3 is TGCAGTGCTGGACCTACAGGGGGCCCGGAGCCCCAGCATTTT.

V is TRBV5-1 and J is TRBJ2-3; D gene uncertain. The germline V and J ends were trimmed by 4 bases and 1 base, with 7 bases remaining between them. CDR1 SGHRS and CDR2 YFSETQ come from the germline V gene. This CDR3 has 13 residues. In DNA form, the CDR3 reads TGCGCCAGCAGCCCGGTTCGCACAGATACGCAGTATTTT. The encoded protein is CASSPVRTDTQYF.

This chain connects TRBV20-1 to TRBJ2-7; TRBD2 matches 7 bases. The germline CDR1 and CDR2 sequences are DFQATT and SNEGSKA (reference sequence). V dropped 3 bases and J dropped 4; count of bases not matched to a gene: 6. The CDR3 length is 13 residues. DNA for the CDR3: TGCAGTGCTAGTGGCACTAGCGCTTACGAGCAGTACTTC. It encodes CSASGTSAYEQYF.

This chain joins TRBV7-2 and TRBJ1-6, with D hard to call. The CDR3 contains 15 residues. V lost 1 base to trimming and J lost 10 bases, with 14 bases between them. CDR1 is SGHTA, CDR2 FQGNSA, per germline. The CDR3 loop is CASSLGGGMRSPLHF. The CDR3 nucleotides read TGTGCCAGCAGCTTAGGCGGCGGGATGAGGTCACCCCTCCACTTT. Full variable domain (rest looked up from reference TRBV7-2 and TRBJ1-6): GAGVSQSPSNKVTEKGKDVELRCDPISGHTALYWYRQSLGQGLEFLIYFQGNSAPDKSGLPSDRFSAERTGGSVSTLTIQRTQQEDSAVYLCASSLGGGMRSPLHFGNGTRLTVT.